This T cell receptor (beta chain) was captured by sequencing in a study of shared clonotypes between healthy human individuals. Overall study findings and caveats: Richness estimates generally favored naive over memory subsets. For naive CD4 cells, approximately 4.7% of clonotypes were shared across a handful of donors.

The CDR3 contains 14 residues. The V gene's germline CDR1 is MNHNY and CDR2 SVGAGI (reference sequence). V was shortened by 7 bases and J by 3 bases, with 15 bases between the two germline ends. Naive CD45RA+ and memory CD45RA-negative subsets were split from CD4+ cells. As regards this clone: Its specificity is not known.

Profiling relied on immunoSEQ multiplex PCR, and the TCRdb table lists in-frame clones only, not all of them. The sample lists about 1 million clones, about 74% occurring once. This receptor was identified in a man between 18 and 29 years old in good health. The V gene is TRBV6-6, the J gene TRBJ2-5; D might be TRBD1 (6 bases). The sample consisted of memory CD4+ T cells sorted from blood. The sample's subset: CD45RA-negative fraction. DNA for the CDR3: TGTGCCAGCACCGTCCGGGACACTAAAGAGACCCAGTACTTC. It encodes CASTVRDTKETQYF.